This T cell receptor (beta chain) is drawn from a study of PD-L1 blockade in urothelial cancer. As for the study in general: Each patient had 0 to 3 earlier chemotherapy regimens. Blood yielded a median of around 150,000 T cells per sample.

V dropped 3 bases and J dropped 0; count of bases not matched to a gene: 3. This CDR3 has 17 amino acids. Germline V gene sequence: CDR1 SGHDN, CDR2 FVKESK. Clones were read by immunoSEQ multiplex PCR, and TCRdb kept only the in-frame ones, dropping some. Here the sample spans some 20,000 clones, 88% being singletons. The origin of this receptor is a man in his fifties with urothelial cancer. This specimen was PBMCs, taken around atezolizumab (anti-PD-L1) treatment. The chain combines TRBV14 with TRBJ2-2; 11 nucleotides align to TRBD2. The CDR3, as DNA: TGTGCCAGCAGCCACCGACTAGCGGGGACGAACACCGGGGAGCTGTTTTTT. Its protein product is CASSHRLAGTNTGELFF.